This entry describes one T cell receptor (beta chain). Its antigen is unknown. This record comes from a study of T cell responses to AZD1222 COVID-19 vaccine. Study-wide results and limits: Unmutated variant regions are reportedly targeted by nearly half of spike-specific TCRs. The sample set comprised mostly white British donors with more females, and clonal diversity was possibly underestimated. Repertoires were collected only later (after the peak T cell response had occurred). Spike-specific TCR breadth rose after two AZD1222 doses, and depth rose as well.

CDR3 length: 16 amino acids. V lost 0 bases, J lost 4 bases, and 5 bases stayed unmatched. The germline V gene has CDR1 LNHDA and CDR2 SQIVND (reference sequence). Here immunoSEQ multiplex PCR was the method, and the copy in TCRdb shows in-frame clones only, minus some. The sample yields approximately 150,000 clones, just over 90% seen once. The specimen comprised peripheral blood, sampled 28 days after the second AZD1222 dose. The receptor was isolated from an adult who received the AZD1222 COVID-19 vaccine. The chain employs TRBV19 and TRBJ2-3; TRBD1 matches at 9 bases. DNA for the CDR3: TGTGCCAGTAGTATAGAAGGACAGGGGTACCCAGATACGCAGTATTTT. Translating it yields CASSIEGQGYPDTQYF.